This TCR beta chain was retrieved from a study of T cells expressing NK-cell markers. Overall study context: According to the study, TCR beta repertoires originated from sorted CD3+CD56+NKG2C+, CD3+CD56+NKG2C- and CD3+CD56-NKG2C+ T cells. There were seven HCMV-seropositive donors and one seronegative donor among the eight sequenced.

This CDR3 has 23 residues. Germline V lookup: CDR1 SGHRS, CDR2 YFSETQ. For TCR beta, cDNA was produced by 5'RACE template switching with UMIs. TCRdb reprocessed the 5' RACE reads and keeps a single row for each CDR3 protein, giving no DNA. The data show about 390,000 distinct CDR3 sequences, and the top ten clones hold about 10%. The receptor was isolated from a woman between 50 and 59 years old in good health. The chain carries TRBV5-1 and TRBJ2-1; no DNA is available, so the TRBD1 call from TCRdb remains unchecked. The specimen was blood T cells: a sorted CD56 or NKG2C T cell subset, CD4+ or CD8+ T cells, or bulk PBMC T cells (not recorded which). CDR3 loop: CASSLAQSHRGGDLASSYNEQFF.